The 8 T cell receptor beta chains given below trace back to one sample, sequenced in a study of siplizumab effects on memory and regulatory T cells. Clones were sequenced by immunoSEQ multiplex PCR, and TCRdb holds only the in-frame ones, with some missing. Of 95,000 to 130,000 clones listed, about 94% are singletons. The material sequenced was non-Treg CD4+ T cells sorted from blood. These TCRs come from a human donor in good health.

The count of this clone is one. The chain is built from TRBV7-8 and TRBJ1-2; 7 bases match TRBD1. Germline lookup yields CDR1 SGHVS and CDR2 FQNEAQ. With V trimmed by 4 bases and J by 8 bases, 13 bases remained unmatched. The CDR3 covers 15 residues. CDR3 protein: CASSWDSYRANGYTF. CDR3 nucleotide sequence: TGTGCCAGCAGCTGGGACAGTTATCGCGCTAACGGCTACACCTTC.

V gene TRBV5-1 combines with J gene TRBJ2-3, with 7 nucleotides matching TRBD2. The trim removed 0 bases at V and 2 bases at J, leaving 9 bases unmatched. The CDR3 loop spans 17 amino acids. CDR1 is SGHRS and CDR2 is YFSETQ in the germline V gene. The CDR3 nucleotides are TGCGCCAGCAGCTTGGGGGGAGCTAGCGGACTCACAGATACGCAGTATTTT. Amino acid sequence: CASSLGGASGLTDTQYF.

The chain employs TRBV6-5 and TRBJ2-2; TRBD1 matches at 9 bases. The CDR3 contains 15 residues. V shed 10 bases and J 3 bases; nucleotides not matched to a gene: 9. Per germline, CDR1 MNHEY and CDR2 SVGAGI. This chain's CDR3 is CATGVTGGHTGELFF. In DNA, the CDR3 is TGTGCCACAGGGGTAACAGGGGGCCACACCGGGGAGCTGTTTTTT.

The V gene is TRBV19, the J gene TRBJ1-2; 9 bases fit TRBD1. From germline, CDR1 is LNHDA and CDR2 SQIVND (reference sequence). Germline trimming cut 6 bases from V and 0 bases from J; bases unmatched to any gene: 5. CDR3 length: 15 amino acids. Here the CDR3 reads CASRGQGGPNYGYTF. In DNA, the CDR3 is TGTGCCAGTAGGGGACAGGGCGGCCCTAACTATGGCTACACCTTC.

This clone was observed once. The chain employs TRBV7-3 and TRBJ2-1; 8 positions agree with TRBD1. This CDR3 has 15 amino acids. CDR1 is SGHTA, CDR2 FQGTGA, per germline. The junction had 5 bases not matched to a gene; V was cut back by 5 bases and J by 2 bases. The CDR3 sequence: CASSLQGGPYNEQFF. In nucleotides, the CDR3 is TGTGCCAGCAGCCTACAGGGGGGCCCCTACAATGAGCAGTTCTTC. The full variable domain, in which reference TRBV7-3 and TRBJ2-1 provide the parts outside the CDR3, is GAGVSQTPSNKVTEKGKYVELRCDPISGHTALYWYRQSLGQGPEFLIYFQGTGAADDSGLPNDRFFAVRPEGSVSTLKIQRTERGDSAVYLCASSLQGGPYNEQFFGPGTRLTVL.

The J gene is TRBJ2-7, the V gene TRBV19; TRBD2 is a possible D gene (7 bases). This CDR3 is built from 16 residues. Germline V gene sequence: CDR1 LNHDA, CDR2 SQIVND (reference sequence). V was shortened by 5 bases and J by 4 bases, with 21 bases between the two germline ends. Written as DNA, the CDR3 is TGTGCCAGTAGTTCCGAGGGGCGGGGGACATGGTACGAGCAGTACTTC. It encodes CASSSEGRGTWYEQYF.

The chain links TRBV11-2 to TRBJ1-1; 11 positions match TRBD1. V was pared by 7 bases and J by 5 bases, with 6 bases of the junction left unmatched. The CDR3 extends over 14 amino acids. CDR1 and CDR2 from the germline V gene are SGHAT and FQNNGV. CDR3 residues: CASNPGTGGTEAFF. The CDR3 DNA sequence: TGTGCCAGCAATCCTGGGACAGGGGGAACTGAAGCTTTCTTT.

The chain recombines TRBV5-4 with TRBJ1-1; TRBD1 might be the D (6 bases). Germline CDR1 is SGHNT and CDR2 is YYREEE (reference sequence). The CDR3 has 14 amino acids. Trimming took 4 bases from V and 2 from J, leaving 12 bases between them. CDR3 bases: TGTGCCAGCAGCAAACCACAGGGTAACACTGAAGCTTTCTTT. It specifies CASSKPQGNTEAFF.